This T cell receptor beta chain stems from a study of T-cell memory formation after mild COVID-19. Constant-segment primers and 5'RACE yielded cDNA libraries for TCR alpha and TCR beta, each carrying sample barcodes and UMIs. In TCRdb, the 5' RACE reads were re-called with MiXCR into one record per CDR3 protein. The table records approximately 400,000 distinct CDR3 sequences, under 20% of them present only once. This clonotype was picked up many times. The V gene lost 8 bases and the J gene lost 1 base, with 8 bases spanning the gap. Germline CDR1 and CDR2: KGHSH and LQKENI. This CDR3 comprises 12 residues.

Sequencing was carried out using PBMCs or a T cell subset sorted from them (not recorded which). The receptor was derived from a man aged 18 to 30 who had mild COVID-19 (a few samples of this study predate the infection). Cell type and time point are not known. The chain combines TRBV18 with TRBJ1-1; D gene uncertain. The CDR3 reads CASSQGNTEAFF. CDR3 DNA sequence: TGTGCCAGCAGCCAAGGGAACACTGAAGCTTTCTTT.